The 21 T cell receptor beta chains given below trace back to one sample, sequenced in a study of T cells in Graves' hyperthyroidism and ophthalmopathy. Amplified regions were TCR beta CDR3 sequences from RNA transcripts. The HTBI set primed first-round TCR CDR3 RT-PCR. TCRdb re-derived calls from the multiplex PCR reads in MiXCR, one entry per CDR3 protein. Of about 500,000 distinct CDR3 sequences detected, roughly 15% appear once; the ten largest clones hold around 32%. Specimen: blood. Source of these receptors: a woman aged 25-40 years with Graves' ophthalmopathy.

Of note for this clonotype: This may be a read error: a much more frequent sequence differs by one nucleotide. This chain connects TRBV15 to TRBJ2-7, with 9 bases that match TRBD2. CDR1 and CDR2 from the germline V gene are LNHNV and YYDKDF (reference sequence). This CDR3 is 23 amino acids long. This chain's CDR3 is CTTSRDPTGLWASGEITSYEQYF. CDR3 coding DNA: TGTACCACCAGCAGAGATCCGACAGGGTTGTGGGCTAGCGGGGAAATTACCTCCTACGAGCAGTACTTC.

The CDR3 protein is CASSVVGGGGETQYF. CDR3 DNA sequence: TGTGCCAGCAGCGTAGTAGGGGGCGGGGGGGAGACCCAGTACTTC. V usage is TRBV9 and J usage is TRBJ2-5, with D possibly being TRBD2 (8 bases). Germline lookup yields CDR1 SGDLS and CDR2 YYNGEE. V gave up 0 bases and J gave up 5 bases, with 14 bases separating them. The CDR3 is 15 residues long.

The rearrangement joins TRBV4-2 to TRBJ2-7; 14 nucleotides match TRBD2. There are 17 residues in the CDR3. V shed 0 bases, J shed 2 bases, and the junction held 3 bases outside the gene matches. Germline V gene data show CDR1 as LGHNA and CDR2 as YNFKEQ. The CDR3 loop reads CASSQEGTSGGTYEQYF. In DNA, the CDR3 is TGTGCCAGCAGCCAAGAGGGGACTAGCGGGGGAACCTACGAGCAGTACTTC.

This clonotype was observed a handful of times. V is TRBV5-6 and J is TRBJ2-5, with D perhaps TRBD2 (5 bases). CDR3 size: 14 residues. Trimming took 4 bases from V and 4 from J, leaving 14 bases between them. Germline V gene data show CDR1 as SGHDT and CDR2 as YYEEEE. CDR3 DNA: TGTGCCAGCAGCCCGGGAAGTGTCACAGAGACCCAGTACTTC. It codes for CASSPGSVTETQYF.

V is TRBV19 and J is TRBJ2-6; possibly TRBD1 or TRBD2 for D (6 bases each). Trimming shortened V by 3 bases and J by 5 bases, and 23 bases separated the two germline ends. Germline CDR1 LNHDA, CDR2 SQIVND (reference sequence). CDR3 size: 19 residues. Here the CDR3 DNA reads TGTGCCAGTAGTATTCGGAGGGCGGACAGTACTAACAGGGCCAACGTCCTGACTTTC. This translates into CASSIRRADSTNRANVLTF.

This clonotype was observed a few times. The V and J genes are TRBV6-1 and TRBJ1-1; D ambiguous. V shed 6 bases and J shed 3 bases, with 20 bases lying between them. Germline loops: CDR1 MNHNS, CDR2 SASEGT. This CDR3 region has 16 residues. CDR3: CASREGRGQPYTEAFF. As DNA, the CDR3 is TGTGCCAGCAGGGAGGGTCGAGGTCAGCCTTACACTGAAGCTTTCTTT.

The table lists this clonotype with a few counts. A much larger clone differs by one base, so this may be a read error. The chain links TRBV7-8 to TRBJ1-5; D is possibly TRBD1 (5 bases). Germline CDR1 and CDR2: SGHVS and FQNEAQ. CDR3 length: 18 amino acids. The CDR3 loop reads CASSSGPTDRRSNRPQHF. CDR3 bases: TGTGCCAGCAGCTCGGGGCCTACCGACAGAAGAAGCAATCGGCCCCAGCATTTT.

The chain is built from TRBV28 and TRBJ2-7, with a possible D match to TRBD2 (6 bases). In germline, CDR1 is MDHEN, CDR2 SYDVKM. The CDR3 runs to 15 residues. V was clipped by 2 bases and J by 0 bases, with 11 bases between them. CDR3 DNA sequence: TGTGCCAGCAGTTTAAAGAAGGGAGGCTCCTACGAGCAGTACTTC. This encodes CASSLKKGGSYEQYF.

The chain couples TRBV28 to TRBJ1-3; no clear D gene. The germline V gene encodes CDR1 MDHEN and CDR2 SYDVKM. There are 15 residues in the CDR3. Deletions cut 4 bases from V and 2 bases from J, with 12 bases between. The CDR3 DNA is TGTGCCAGCAGTTCCCCGCGCGGGGCTGGAAACACCATATATTTT. Protein product: CASSSPRGAGNTIYF.

This clonotype came up many times. The V call is TRBV3-1, the J call TRBJ2-1; no clear D gene. Germline CDR1 is LGHDT and CDR2 is YNNKEL (reference sequence). The CDR3 runs 13 residues. The germline V and J ends were trimmed by 4 bases and 5 bases, with 9 bases remaining between them. Written as DNA, the CDR3 is TGTGCCAGCAGCCGCACCCCTAACAATGAGCAGTTCTTC. Its protein is CASSRTPNNEQFF.

This clonotype has at least ten counts. The chain has TRBV18 and TRBJ2-3, with unresolved D. This CDR3 contains 14 residues. Trimming removed 4 bases at V and 2 bases at J, with 10 bases between. Germline V gene lookup returns CDR1 KGHSH and CDR2 LQKENI. The CDR3 region has the DNA TGTGCCAGCTCACAGGTGGAGATCACAGATACGCAGTATTTT. Protein product: CASSQVEITDTQYF.

The table lists this clonotype with many counts. The J gene is TRBJ2-3, the V gene TRBV12-3 or TRBV12-4; 8 bases match TRBD1. Losses at the gene ends were 5 bases for V and 4 bases for J; bases not matched to a gene: 11. The CDR3 extends over 16 amino acids. In DNA, the CDR3 is TGTGCCAGCAGTCTTGCCGGGACAGGCTCAGCAGATACGCAGTATTTT. Its protein is CASSLAGTGSADTQYF.

This clonotype was counted at least ten times. The chain joins TRBV28 to TRBJ2-1; tentative D call: TRBD1 (5 bases). The germline CDR1 and CDR2 sequences are MDHEN and SYDVKM. The CDR3 sequence is 13 residues long. V was pared by 3 bases and J by 7 bases, with 10 bases between. CDR3 sequence (DNA): TGTGCCAGCAGTTTGACAGCGCGGAATGAGCAGTTCTTC. Translation gives CASSLTARNEQFF.

This clonotype was seen ten or more times. The V gene is TRBV30, the J gene TRBJ2-7; 7 nucleotides align to TRBD1. The CDR3 loop spans 14 amino acids. Germline trimming cut 2 bases from V and 7 bases from J; bases unmatched to any gene: 11. CDR1 is GTSNPN, CDR2 SVGIG, per germline (reference sequence). CDR3 sequence (DNA): TGTGCCTGGAGTCCCGGGGACAGTCCTACGGAGCAGTACTTC. Amino acids: CAWSPGDSPTEQYF. The full variable domain, with the rest looked up from reference TRBV30 and TRBJ2-7, is SQTIHQWPATLVQPVGSPLSLECTVEGTSNPNLYWYRQAAGRGLQLLFYSVGIGQISSEVPQNLSASRPQDRQFILSSKKLLLSDSGFYLCAWSPGDSPTEQYFGPGTRLTVT.

V gene TRBV11-2 combines with J gene TRBJ2-7; unclear D gene. V gave up 8 bases and J gave up 6 bases, with 23 bases separating them. From germline, CDR1 is SGHAT and CDR2 FQNNGV. CDR3 length: 15 residues. CDR3 coding DNA: TGTGCCAGCGGAATCGGAAGCAGGCGGTCGGTCGAGCAGTACTTC. As protein: CASGIGSRRSVEQYF.

This rearrangement joins TRBV28 to TRBJ1-2; D not certain. CDR1 is MDHEN, CDR2 SYDVKM, per germline. Between the trimmed V and J ends, which lost 7 bases and 2 bases, there was a span of 8 bases. This CDR3 has 12 residues. CDR3 DNA: TGTGCCAGCAATGATAGGAACTATGGCTACACCTTC. This codes for CASNDRNYGYTF.

This clonotype was recorded many times. This chain connects TRBV28 to TRBJ2-7, with TRBD2 as a possible D gene (5 bases). Germline V lookup: CDR1 MDHEN, CDR2 SYDVKM. CDR3 length: 15 residues. The V end lost 6 bases, the J end lost 3 bases, and 18 bases lay between the germline ends. CDR3 nucleotides: TGTGCCAGCAGCTCGGAACCGGGATACCTCTACGAGCAGTACTTC. It specifies CASSSEPGYLYEQYF.

This clonotype appeared many times. J is TRBJ2-7 and V is TRBV4-3; a weak D match, TRBD1 (5 bases). The CDR3 consists of 14 residues. Looked up from germline, CDR1 is LGHNA and CDR2 is YSLEER. Trimming left V 1 base short and J 2 bases short, with 9 bases between. CDR3 sequence reads: CASSQAGYAYEQYF. The CDR3 coding sequence is TGCGCCAGCAGCCAAGCAGGGTATGCCTACGAGCAGTACTTC.

This clonotype occurred many times. The V and J genes are TRBV2 and TRBJ1-1; D is undetermined. Per germline, CDR1 SNHLY and CDR2 FYNNEI. This CDR3 spans 14 amino acids. V was trimmed by 5 bases and J by 0 bases, leaving 10 bases between them. This CDR3 reads CASSLANVNTEAFF. The CDR3 DNA follows: TGTGCCAGCAGTCTGGCAAATGTGAACACTGAAGCTTTCTTT.

This chain uses TRBV7-2 with TRBJ1-4; 10 bases agree with TRBD1. The CDR3 loop spans 16 amino acids. J was trimmed by 10 bases and V by 5 bases; bases with no gene match: 13. Germline-derived CDR1 and CDR2 are SGHTA and FQGNSA. For the CDR3, the DNA is TGTGCCAGCAGCCAACCGACAGGGGGCGCGTCGGGAAAACTGTTTTTT. Amino acid sequence: CASSQPTGGASGKLFF.

This clonotype occurred many times. V is TRBV11-2 and J is TRBJ2-7; the D is unclear. The ends were cut back, 3 bases at V and 3 bases at J, with 12 bases in the middle. CDR1 is SGHAT, CDR2 FQNNGV, per germline. The CDR3 has 14 residues. CDR3 protein: CASSLTVGGYEQYF. The CDR3 coding sequence is TGTGCCAGCAGCTTGACCGTGGGCGGCTACGAGCAGTACTTC. The variable domain in full, with the rest retrieved from reference TRBV11-2 and TRBJ2-7, is EAGVAQSPRYKIIEKRQSVAFWCNPISGHATLYWYQQILGQGPKLLIQFQNNGVVDDSQLPKDRFSAERLKGVDSTLKIQPAKLEDSAVYLCASSLTVGGYEQYFGPGTRLTVT.